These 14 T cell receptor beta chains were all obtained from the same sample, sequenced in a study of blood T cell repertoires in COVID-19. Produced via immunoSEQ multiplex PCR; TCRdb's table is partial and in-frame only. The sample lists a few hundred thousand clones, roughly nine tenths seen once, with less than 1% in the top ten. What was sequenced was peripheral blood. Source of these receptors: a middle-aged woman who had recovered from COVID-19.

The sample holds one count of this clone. The CDR3 here is CASSSHLEQFF. The CDR3 DNA follows: TGTGCCAGCAGTTCCCACTTGGAGCAGTTCTTC. The V gene is TRBV6-5, the J gene TRBJ2-1; no definite D call. V lost 4 bases and J 10 bases, leaving 8 bases between the germline ends. The germline gives CDR1 MNHEY, CDR2 SVGAGI. The CDR3 length is 11 residues.

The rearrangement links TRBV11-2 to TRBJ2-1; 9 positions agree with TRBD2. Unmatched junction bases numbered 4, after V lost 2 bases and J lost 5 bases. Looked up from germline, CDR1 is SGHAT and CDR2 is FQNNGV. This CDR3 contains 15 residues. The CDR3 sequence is CASSLFSGSNNEQFF. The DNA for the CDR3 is TGTGCCAGCAGCTTATTTAGCGGGAGCAACAATGAGCAGTTCTTC.

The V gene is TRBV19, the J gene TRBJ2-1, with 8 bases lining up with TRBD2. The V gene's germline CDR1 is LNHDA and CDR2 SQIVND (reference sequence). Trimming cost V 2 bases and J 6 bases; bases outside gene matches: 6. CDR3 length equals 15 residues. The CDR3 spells CASSIIAGMGNEQFF. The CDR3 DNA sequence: TGTGCCAGTAGTATAATAGCGGGGATGGGCAATGAGCAGTTCTTC.

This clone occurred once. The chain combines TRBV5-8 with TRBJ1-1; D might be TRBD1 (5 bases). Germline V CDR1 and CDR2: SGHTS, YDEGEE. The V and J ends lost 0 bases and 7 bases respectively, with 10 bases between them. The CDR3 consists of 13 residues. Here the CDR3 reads CASSLEGRGEAFF. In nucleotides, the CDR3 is TGTGCCAGCAGCTTGGAGGGGAGGGGTGAAGCTTTCTTT. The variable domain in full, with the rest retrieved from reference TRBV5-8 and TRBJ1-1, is EAGVTQSPTHLIKTRGQQATLRCSPISGHTSVYWYQQALGLGLQFLLWYDEGEERNRGNFPPRFSGRQFPNYSSELNVNALELEDSALYLCASSLEGRGEAFFGQGTRLTVV.

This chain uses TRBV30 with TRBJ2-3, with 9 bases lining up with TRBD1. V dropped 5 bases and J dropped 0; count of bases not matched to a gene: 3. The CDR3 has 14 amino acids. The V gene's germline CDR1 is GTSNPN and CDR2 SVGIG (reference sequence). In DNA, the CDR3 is TGTGCCTGGGGGACAGGGACTAGCACAGATACGCAGTATTTT. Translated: CAWGTGTSTDTQYF.

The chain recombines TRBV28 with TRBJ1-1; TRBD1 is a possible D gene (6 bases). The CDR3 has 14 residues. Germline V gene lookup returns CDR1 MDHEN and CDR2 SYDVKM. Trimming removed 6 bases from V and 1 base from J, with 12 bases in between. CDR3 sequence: CASRTGTPNTEAFF. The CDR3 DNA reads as TGTGCCAGCAGGACCGGGACACCGAACACTGAAGCTTTCTTT.

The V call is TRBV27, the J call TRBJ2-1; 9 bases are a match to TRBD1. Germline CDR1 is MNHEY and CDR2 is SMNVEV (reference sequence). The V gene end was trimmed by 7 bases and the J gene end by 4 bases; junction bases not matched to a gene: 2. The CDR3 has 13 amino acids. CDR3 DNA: TGTGCCAGCATGGGGACAGGGTACAATGAGCAGTTCTTC. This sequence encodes CASMGTGYNEQFF.

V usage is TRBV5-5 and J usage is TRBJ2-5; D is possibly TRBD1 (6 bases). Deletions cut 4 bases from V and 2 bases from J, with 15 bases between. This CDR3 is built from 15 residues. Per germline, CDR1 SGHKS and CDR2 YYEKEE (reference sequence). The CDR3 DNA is TGTGCCAGCAGCCCACAGGGATTCAGGCAAGAGACCCAGTACTTC. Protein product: CASSPQGFRQETQYF.

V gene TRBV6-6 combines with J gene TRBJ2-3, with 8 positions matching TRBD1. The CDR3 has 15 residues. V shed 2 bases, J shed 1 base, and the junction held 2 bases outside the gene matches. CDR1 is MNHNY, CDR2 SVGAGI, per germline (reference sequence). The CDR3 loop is CASSYPTGGTDTQYF. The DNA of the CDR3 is TGTGCCAGCAGTTACCCGACAGGGGGCACAGATACGCAGTATTTT.

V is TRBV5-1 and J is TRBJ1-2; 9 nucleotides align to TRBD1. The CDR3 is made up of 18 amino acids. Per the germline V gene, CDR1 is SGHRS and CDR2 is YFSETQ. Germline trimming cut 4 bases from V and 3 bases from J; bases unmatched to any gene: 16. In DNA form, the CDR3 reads TGCGCCAGCAGCCGTTCAATTACGGGACAGGGTGGCGACTATGGCTACACCTTC. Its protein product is CASSRSITGQGGDYGYTF.

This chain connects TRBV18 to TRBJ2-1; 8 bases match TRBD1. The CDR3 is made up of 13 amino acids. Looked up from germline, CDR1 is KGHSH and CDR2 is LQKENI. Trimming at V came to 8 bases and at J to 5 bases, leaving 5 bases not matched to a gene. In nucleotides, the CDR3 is TGTGCCAGCGACAGGGGCCTAGACAATGAGCAGTTCTTC. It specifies CASDRGLDNEQFF.

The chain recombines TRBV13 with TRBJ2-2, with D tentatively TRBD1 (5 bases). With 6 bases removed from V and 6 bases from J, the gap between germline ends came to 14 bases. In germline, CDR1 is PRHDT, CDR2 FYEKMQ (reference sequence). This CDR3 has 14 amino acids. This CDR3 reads CASSLQGEAGELFF. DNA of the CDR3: TGTGCCAGCAGTCTCCAGGGTGAGGCCGGGGAGCTGTTTTTT.

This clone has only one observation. The CDR3 coding sequence is TGCGCCAGCAGCAACACCGCTAGTGAAAAACTGTTTTTT. The encoded protein is CASSNTASEKLFF. The chain couples TRBV5-1 to TRBJ1-4; D unclear. The CDR3 sequence is 13 residues long. From germline, CDR1 is SGHRS and CDR2 YFSETQ. The V gene lost 4 bases and the J gene lost 7 bases, with 11 bases spanning the gap.

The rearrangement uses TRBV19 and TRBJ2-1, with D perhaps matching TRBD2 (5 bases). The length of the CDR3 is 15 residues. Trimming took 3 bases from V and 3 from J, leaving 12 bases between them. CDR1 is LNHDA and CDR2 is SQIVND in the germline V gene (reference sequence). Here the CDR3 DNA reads TGTGCCAGTAGTATGGCGGGCCGAAACTACAATGAGCAGTTCTTC. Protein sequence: CASSMAGRNYNEQFF.